This T cell receptor (beta chain) was profiled in a study of T cell repertoires in cytomegalovirus infection. Study-level background: Both a matching HLA type and CMV infection were indicated by public TCR beta signatures.

The CDR3 spans 13 residues. The V end was cut by 4 bases, the J end by 3 bases, with 9 bases between. Germline V gene data show CDR1 as MNHNY and CDR2 as SVGAGI (reference sequence). Notes on the study in general: Dominant in the ex vivo response were TCR beta clonotypes restricted by HLA-C and specific for CMV. Carriers of CMV and the relevant HLA type were discriminated by public TCR beta frequency.

At least ten counts were recorded for this clonotype. The target antigen is unknown. TCRdb passed the reads through MiXCR, listing each CDR3 protein once. The data hold roughly 350,000 distinct CDR3 sequences, with about a third observed a single time. This material consisted of cultured PBMCs, taken from culture after CMV antigen stimulation. This clonotype originated in a human donor in good health (CMV status not recorded). Some clones in this sample may be carry-over from other donors' samples. The chain is built from TRBV6-6 and TRBJ1-2; no definite D call. The CDR3 region has the DNA TGTGCCAGCAGTTTCCTAAAGGACTATGGCTACACCTTC. This sequence encodes CASSFLKDYGYTF.